This T cell receptor beta chain was profiled in a study of T cell responses to AZD1222 COVID-19 vaccine. Study observations and caveats: The study found Spike-specific TCR breadth and depth rose after two AZD1222 doses. Donors, mostly white British, included more females; clonal diversity was possibly underestimated.

The CDR3 has 15 amino acids. Deletions cut 5 bases from V and 6 bases from J, with 17 bases between. Germline values: CDR1 LNHDA, CDR2 SQIVND (reference sequence). In its sample, this clone was seen a few times. Its antigen remains unknown. Assay: immunoSEQ multiplex PCR; the TCRdb copy retains only in-frame clones and omits some. The sample carries approximately 100,000 clones, 80% to 95% recorded once. The chain recombines TRBV19 with TRBJ2-1; weak D call: TRBD1 (5 bases). The sample in question was peripheral blood, obtained 28 days after the second AZD1222 dose. The TCR comes from an adult who received the AZD1222 COVID-19 vaccine. This CDR3 reads CASSPSAGSSNEQFF. The CDR3 DNA follows: TGTGCCAGTAGTCCGTCGGCAGGGTCTTCCAATGAGCAGTTCTTC. The full variable domain, in which reference TRBV19 and TRBJ2-1 provide the parts outside the CDR3, is DGGITQSPKYLFRKEGQNVTLSCEQNLNHDAMYWYRQDPGQGLRLIYYSQIVNDFQKGDIAEGYSVSREKKESFPLTVTSAQKNPTAFYLCASSPSAGSSNEQFFGPGTRLTVL.